This T cell receptor beta chain was identified during a study of cytomegalovirus exposure and HLA in healthy donors. The PCR had 60 Vbeta and 13 Jbeta primers. Libraries were prepared by immunoSEQ multiplex PCR; TCRdb keeps only in-frame clonotypes and omits some of them. The sample consists of under 150,000 clones, about 80% of them appearing once. The CDR3 has 14 residues. CDR1 SGHDT and CDR2 YYEEEE come from the germline V gene. Trimming removed 0 bases from V and 11 bases from J, with 17 bases in between. The clonotype originates from a man between 25 and 39 years old in good health and CMV-seronegative. This rearrangement joins TRBV5-6 to TRBJ1-1; possibly TRBD1 for D (5 bases). Sequencing input: PBMCs. Written as DNA, the CDR3 is TGTGCCAGCAGCTTGGGGATTCAGGGTACCGCGGCTTTCTTT. The encoded protein is CASSLGIQGTAAFF.